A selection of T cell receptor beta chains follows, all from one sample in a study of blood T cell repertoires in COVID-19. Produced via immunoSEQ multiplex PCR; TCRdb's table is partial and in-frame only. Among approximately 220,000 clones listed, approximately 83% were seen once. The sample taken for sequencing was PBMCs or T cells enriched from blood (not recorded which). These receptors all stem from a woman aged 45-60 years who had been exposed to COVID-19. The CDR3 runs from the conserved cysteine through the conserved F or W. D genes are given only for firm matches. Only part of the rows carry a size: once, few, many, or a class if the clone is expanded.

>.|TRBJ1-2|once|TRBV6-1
CASSEVGDEGYTF
TGTGCCAGCAGTGAGGTAGGGGATGAGGGCTACACCTTC
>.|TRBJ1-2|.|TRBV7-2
CASSLSQAVNGYTF
TGTGCCAGCAGCTTATCTCAGGCAGTCAATGGCTACACCTTC
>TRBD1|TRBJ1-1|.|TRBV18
CASSRQGGTEAFF
TGTGCCAGCTCTCGACAGGGCGGCACTGAAGCTTTCTTT
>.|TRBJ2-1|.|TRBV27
CASSLSAGVRDEQFF
TGTGCCAGCAGTTTATCGGCCGGGGTGAGAGATGAGCAGTTCTTC
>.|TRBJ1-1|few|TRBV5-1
CASSFNGLNTEAFF
TGCGCCAGCAGCTTTAACGGTCTGAACACTGAAGCTTTCTTT
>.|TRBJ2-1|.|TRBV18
CASSPSSAGEQFF
TGTGCCAGCTCACCCTCTAGCGCAGGAGAGCAGTTCTTC
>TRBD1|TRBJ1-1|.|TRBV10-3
CAISRTGDTEAFF
TGTGCCATCAGCCGAACAGGGGACACTGAAGCTTTCTTT
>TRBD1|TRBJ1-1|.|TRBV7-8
CASSLTGASTEAFF
TGTGCCAGCAGCCTGACAGGGGCGAGCACTGAAGCTTTCTTT
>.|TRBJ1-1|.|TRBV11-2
CASSYNFRMNTEAFF
TGTGCCAGCAGTTACAATTTCAGGATGAACACTGAAGCTTTCTTT
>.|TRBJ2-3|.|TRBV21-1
CASLGGQVDSDTQYF
TGTGCCAGCCTCGGGGGGCAGGTTGACTCAGATACGCAGTATTTT
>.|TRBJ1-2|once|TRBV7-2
CASSIRTVWLEPNYGYTF
TGTGCCAGCAGCATTAGGACAGTCTGGCTGGAACCTAACTATGGCTACACCTTC
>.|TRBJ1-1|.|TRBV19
CASSDSYRLNTEAFF
TGTGCCAGTAGTGACTCTTACCGGCTGAACACTGAAGCTTTCTTT
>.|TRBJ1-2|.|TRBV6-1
CASSAGSKTLNYGYTF
TGTGCCAGCAGTGCGGGGTCAAAGACTCTTAACTATGGCTACACCTTC
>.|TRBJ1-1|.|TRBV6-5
CASSYSLANTEAFF
TGTGCCAGCAGTTATTCCCTAGCTAACACTGAAGCTTTCTTT
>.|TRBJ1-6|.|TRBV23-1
CASSQFELHRDSPLHF
TGCGCCAGCAGTCAATTCGAGCTACATCGGGATTCACCCCTCCACTTT
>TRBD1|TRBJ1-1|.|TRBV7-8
CASSLTRDRGGAFF
TGTGCCAGCAGCTTAACCCGGGACAGGGGAGGAGCTTTCTTT
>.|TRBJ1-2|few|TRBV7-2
CASSPGLFYGYTF
TGTGCCAGCAGCCCGGGTCTCTTCTATGGCTACACCTTC
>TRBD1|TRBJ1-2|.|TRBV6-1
CASSDSTGWYGYTF
TGTGCCAGCAGTGATTCGACAGGGTGGTATGGCTACACCTTC
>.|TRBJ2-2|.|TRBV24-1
CATSDWRSTGELFF
TGTGCCACCAGTGATTGGAGATCCACCGGGGAGCTGTTTTTT
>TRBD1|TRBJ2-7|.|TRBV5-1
CASSSTTIYRDRGRNEQYF
TGCGCCAGCAGCTCAACCACAATATACCGGGACAGGGGCAGGAACGAGCAGTACTTC
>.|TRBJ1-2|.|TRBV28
CASSSNQDGYTF
TGTGCCAGCAGTTCCAACCAGGATGGCTACACCTTC
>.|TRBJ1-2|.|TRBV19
CASGYGYTF
TGTGCCAGCGGCTATGGCTACACCTTC
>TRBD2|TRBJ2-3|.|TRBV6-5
CASTLAGGFTDTQYF
TGTGCCAGCACGCTAGCGGGGGGATTCACAGATACGCAGTATTTT
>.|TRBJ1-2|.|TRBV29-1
CSATQLNYGYTF
TGCAGCGCAACACAGCTAAACTATGGCTACACCTTC